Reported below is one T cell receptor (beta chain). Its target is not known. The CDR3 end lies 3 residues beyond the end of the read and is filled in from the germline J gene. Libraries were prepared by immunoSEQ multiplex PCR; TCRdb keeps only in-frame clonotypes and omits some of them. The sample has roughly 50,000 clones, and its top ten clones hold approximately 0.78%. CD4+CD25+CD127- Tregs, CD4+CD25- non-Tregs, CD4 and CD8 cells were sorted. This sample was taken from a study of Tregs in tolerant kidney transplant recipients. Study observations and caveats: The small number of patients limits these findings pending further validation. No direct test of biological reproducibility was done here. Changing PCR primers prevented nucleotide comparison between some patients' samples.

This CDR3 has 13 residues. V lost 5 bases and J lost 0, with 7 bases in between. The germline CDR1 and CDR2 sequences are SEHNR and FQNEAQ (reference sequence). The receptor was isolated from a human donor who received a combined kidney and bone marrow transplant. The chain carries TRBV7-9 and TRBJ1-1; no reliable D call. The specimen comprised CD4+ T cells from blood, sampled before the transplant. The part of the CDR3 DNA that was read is TGTGCCAGCAGCCACGGGGTGAACACTGAA. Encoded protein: CASSHGVNTE. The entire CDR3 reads CASSHGVNTEAFF.